This TCR beta chain came from a study of shared clonotypes between healthy human individuals. Study details: Contributing individuals were a couple of females and a few males aged 18 to 49. Each donor's CD8 memory used one plate, CD8 naive two, each CD4 subset three.

General study results and limits: Of the naive CD4 clonotypes, around 4.9% were shared across four donors.

Into CD45RA+ naive and CD45RA-negative memory subsets, the CD4+ cells were split. Profiling relied on immunoSEQ multiplex PCR, and the TCRdb table lists in-frame clones only, not all of them. This repertoire shows roughly 2.6 million clones, 85% to 95% found once; its top ten account for roughly 0.14%. Germline CDR1 reads KGHSH; CDR2 reads LQKENI. V lost 5 bases and J lost 0; bases outside the gene matches: 5. The CDR3 has 15 amino acids. With regard to this clone: As yet, its antigen is unknown. Other DNA sequences within the sample encode an identical CDR3.

Material: naive CD4+ T cells sorted from blood. The subset here: CD45RA+ positively selected. The receptor was isolated from a man between 18 and 29 years old in good health. The rearrangement uses TRBV18 and TRBJ1-1; 8 bases agree with TRBD1. The CDR3 here is CASSTGTGMNTEAFF. The CDR3 DNA is TGTGCCAGCTCAACTGGGACAGGAATGAACACTGAAGCTTTCTTT.